These 26 T cell receptor beta chains share one sample of origin, sequenced in a study of T cells in Graves' hyperthyroidism and ophthalmopathy. Amplified regions were TCR beta CDR3 sequences from RNA transcripts. The TCR CDR3 was amplified in a first-round RT-PCR using the HTBI primer set. From the multiplex PCR reads, TCRdb called clonotypes with MiXCR, one entry per CDR3 protein. Of 600,000 to 700,000 distinct CDR3 sequences listed, roughly 14% are singletons. What was sequenced was blood. Receptor source: a woman in her thirties or forties with Graves' ophthalmopathy.

The sample holds many counts of this clonotype. The chain recombines TRBV29-1 with TRBJ2-7; the match to TRBD1 covers 10 bases. V lost 6 bases to trimming and J lost 5 bases; unmatched junction nucleotides: 10. Per the germline V gene, CDR1 is SQVTM and CDR2 is ANQGSEA. The CDR3 has 14 amino acids. The chain's CDR3 is CSVSKRTGGDEQYF. The CDR3 DNA is TGCAGCGTCTCGAAACGGACAGGGGGAGACGAGCAGTACTTC.

The sample holds many counts of this clonotype. V usage is TRBV29-1 and J usage is TRBJ2-7; 7 positions agree with TRBD2. CDR3 length: 13 amino acids. The germline V gene encodes CDR1 SQVTM and CDR2 ANQGSEA. V trimming: 6 bases; J trimming: 1 base; junction bases outside the gene matches: 6. The CDR3 here is CSVLAGESYEQYF. The CDR3, as DNA: TGCAGCGTGCTGGCGGGAGAGTCCTACGAGCAGTACTTC.

Ten or more counts support this clonotype. The genes are TRBV29-1 and TRBJ1-1; 12 bases are shared with TRBD1. Germline V gene sequence: CDR1 SQVTM, CDR2 ANQGSEA. The CDR3 has 13 amino acids. After removal of 6 bases from V and 4 bases from J, the junction contained 3 bases not matched to a gene. CDR3 nucleotide sequence: TGCAGCGTAAGGGACAGGGGGCCCACTGAAGCTTTCTTT. It codes for CSVRDRGPTEAFF. Drawing the rest from reference TRBV29-1 and TRBJ1-1, the complete variable domain is SAVISQKPSRDICQRGTSLTIQCQVDSQVTMMFWYRQQPGQSLTLIATANQGSEATYESGFVIDKFPISRPNLTFSTLTVSNMSPEDSSIYLCSVRDRGPTEAFFGQGTRLTVV.

The table lists this clonotype with many counts. The J gene is TRBJ2-5, the V gene TRBV20-1; D remains unclear. Germline CDR1 and CDR2: DFQATT and SNEGSKA (reference sequence). The V end lost 5 bases, the J end lost 2 bases, and 15 bases lay between the germline ends. The CDR3 has 14 amino acids. The CDR3 region is CSARIGLGQETQYF. The CDR3 DNA reads TGCAGTGCTCGGATAGGCCTTGGTCAAGAGACCCAGTACTTC.

In its sample, this clonotype was seen many times. The CDR3 DNA is TGTGCCAGCAGTCTATACGGAGGGGGGGCGCCTTACGAGCAGTACTTC. Translation gives CASSLYGGGAPYEQYF. This chain connects TRBV28 to TRBJ2-7; a weak D match, TRBD2 (7 bases). The CDR3 sequence is 16 residues long. The germline gives CDR1 MDHEN, CDR2 SYDVKM. The V gene lost 5 bases and the J gene lost 4 bases, with 21 bases spanning the gap. Full variable domain (remainder filled in from reference TRBV28 and TRBJ2-7): DVKVTQSSRYLVKRTGEKVFLECVQDMDHENMFWYRQDPGLGLRLIYFSYDVKMKEKGDIPEGYSVSREKKERFSLILESASTNQTSMYLCASSLYGGGAPYEQYFGPGTRLTVT.

This clonotype was picked up many times. The chain has TRBV6-5 and TRBJ2-7; TRBD2 matches at 7 bases. Germline CDR1 MNHEY, CDR2 SVGAGI. Trimming cost V 0 bases and J 6 bases; bases outside gene matches: 8. The CDR3 contains 15 residues. In DNA, the CDR3 is TGTGCCAGCAGTTACTCGAGGGTTAGGGAGGGCGAGCAGTACTTC. The encoded protein is CASSYSRVREGEQYF.

This clonotype was counted at least ten times. The rearrangement links TRBV11-2 to TRBJ2-2, with a weak D call TRBD2 (6 bases). V shed 3 bases and J shed 5 bases, with 13 bases lying between them. Germline loops: CDR1 SGHAT, CDR2 FQNNGV. The CDR3 runs 15 residues. CDR3 in DNA: TGTGCCAGCAGCTTTACCCAGGGAGGTACCGGGGAGCTGTTTTTT. It encodes CASSFTQGGTGELFF.

There are many counts of this clonotype. The rearrangement links TRBV28 to TRBJ2-7; 7 nucleotides align to TRBD2. The germline gives CDR1 MDHEN, CDR2 SYDVKM. The CDR3 loop spans 14 amino acids. V was clipped by 6 bases and J by 2 bases; unmatched bases: 7. Here the CDR3 reads CASRGRELTYEQYF. CDR3 coding DNA: TGTGCCAGCAGAGGGAGGGAGTTAACCTACGAGCAGTACTTC.

In its sample, this clonotype was seen many times. The genes are TRBV27 and TRBJ2-7; a possible D gene is TRBD1 (7 bases). The V end lost 8 bases, the J end lost 2 bases, and 22 bases lay between the germline ends. Per the germline V gene, CDR1 is MNHEY and CDR2 is SMNVEV (reference sequence). The CDR3 totals 16 residues. The CDR3 DNA is TGTGCCAGCGGGATGCGGGCAGGGGGGCCGACCTACGAGCAGTACTTC. Encoded protein: CASGMRAGGPTYEQYF.

This clonotype was seen repeatedly, ten times or more. The chain carries TRBV10-2 and TRBJ2-7, with TRBD1 identical over 9 bases. CDR3 length: 15 residues. V was clipped by 4 bases and J by 5 bases; unmatched bases: 9. CDR1 and CDR2 from the germline V gene are WSHSY and SAAADI. CDR3 nucleotide sequence: TGCGCCAGCAGTGTACCGGGACAGGGTATGAACGAGCAGTACTTC. Amino acid sequence: CASSVPGQGMNEQYF.

There are many counts of this clonotype. The V call is TRBV7-2, the J call TRBJ2-5; 7 bases are shared with TRBD2. Trimming cost V 7 bases and J 5 bases; bases outside gene matches: 13. Germline V lookup: CDR1 SGHTA, CDR2 FQGNSA. The CDR3 spans 15 residues. DNA of the CDR3: TGTGCCAGCACCTCCCCGGGACGGGGAGGGGAGACCCAGTACTTC. Its protein product is CASTSPGRGGETQYF.

The table lists this clonotype with many counts. The V gene is TRBV4-1, the J gene TRBJ1-2; possibly TRBD1 for D (5 bases). The CDR3 spans 16 residues. Looked up from germline, CDR1 is MGHRA and CDR2 is YSYEKL. The V gene lost 1 base and the J gene lost 8 bases, with 20 bases spanning the gap. CDR3 DNA: TGCGCCAGCAGCCAAGGCTCTCAGGGTCCCTCGTGGGGCTACACCTTC. Translation gives CASSQGSQGPSWGYTF.

In its sample, this clonotype was seen many times. This chain joins TRBV20-1 and TRBJ1-1; TRBD1 aligns across 7 bases. The CDR3 length is 12 residues. The germline CDR1 and CDR2 sequences are DFQATT and SNEGSKA (reference sequence). The trim removed 6 bases at V and 4 bases at J, leaving 5 bases unmatched. CDR3 region: CSANTGVTEAFF. In DNA form, the CDR3 reads TGCAGTGCAAATACAGGGGTCACTGAAGCTTTCTTT.

This clonotype was seen many times. The gene calls are TRBV12-3 or TRBV12-4 and TRBJ1-1; D is undetermined. Deletions cut 4 bases from V and 1 base from J, with 7 bases between. This CDR3 comprises 13 residues. CDR3 protein: CASSSSGNTEAFF. The CDR3 DNA reads as TGTGCCAGCAGTTCCTCAGGGAACACTGAAGCTTTCTTT.

The chain is built from TRBV24-1 and TRBJ2-6, with 9 bases identical to TRBD1. Germline assignment: CDR1 KGHDR and CDR2 SFDVKD. The ends lost 3 bases at V and 2 bases at J; junction bases unmatched: 10. CDR3 length equals 19 residues. The CDR3 sequence: CATSDPTGTGSPGANVLTF. CDR3 in DNA: TGTGCCACCAGTGATCCAACCGGGACAGGGAGCCCTGGGGCCAACGTCCTGACTTTC.

This chain connects TRBV19 to TRBJ2-2; no clear D. V was cut by 5 bases and J by 2 bases, with 9 bases left in between. This CDR3 has 14 residues. The germline CDR1 and CDR2 sequences are LNHDA and SQIVND (reference sequence). The chain's CDR3 is CASSSQVNTGELFF. The CDR3 bases are TGTGCCAGTAGTTCGCAGGTTAACACCGGGGAGCTGTTTTTT.

The chain couples TRBV7-2 to TRBJ1-2; D is undetermined. The V gene's germline CDR1 is SGHTA and CDR2 FQGNSA. The CDR3 is made up of 15 amino acids. V dropped 5 bases and J dropped 4 bases, with 17 bases sitting between them. The CDR3 DNA follows: TGTGCCAGCAGCCTTAATACTGACGCGCCCTATGGCTACACCTTC. Protein sequence: CASSLNTDAPYGYTF. Combining the CDR3 with reference TRBV7-2 and TRBJ1-2 gives the whole variable domain GAGVSQSPSNKVTEKGKDVELRCDPISGHTALYWYRQSLGQGLEFLIYFQGNSAPDKSGLPSDRFSAERTGGSVSTLTIQRTQQEDSAVYLCASSLNTDAPYGYTFGSGTRLTVV.

Worth noting for this clonotype: Just one base apart from a much larger clone, this may be a read error. The V call is TRBV28, the J call TRBJ1-1; the D is unclear. CDR3 length: 16 residues. Germline V gene data show CDR1 as MDHEN and CDR2 as SYDVKM. CDR3: CVSSGMIAWTHTEAFF. The DNA for the CDR3 is TGTGTCAGCAGCGGAATGATTGCCTGGACCCACACTGAAGCTTTCTTT. The full variable domain, rest sourced from reference TRBV28 and TRBJ1-1, is DVKVTQSSRYLVKRTGEKVFLECVQDMDHENMFWYRQDPGLGLRLIYFSYDVKMKEKGDIPEGYSVSREKKERFSLILESASTNQTSMYLCVSSGMIAWTHTEAFFGQGTRLTVV.

Ten or more counts support this clonotype. The chain uses TRBV7-2 and TRBJ2-7, with a possible D match to TRBD2 (6 bases). Per the germline V gene, CDR1 is SGHTA and CDR2 is FQGNSA. V dropped 7 bases and J dropped 0 bases, with 13 bases sitting between them. The CDR3 is 14 residues long. The CDR3 DNA follows: TGTGCCAGCATCGGGACTGCTGGCTCCTACGAGCAGTACTTC. Amino acid sequence: CASIGTAGSYEQYF.

The chain carries TRBV12-3 or TRBV12-4 and TRBJ2-2; D remains unclear. The V and J ends lost 3 bases and 14 bases respectively, with 10 bases between them. The CDR3 is 11 amino acids. This CDR3 is CASSFAHRLFF. The CDR3 DNA reads as TGTGCCAGCAGTTTTGCCCACAGACTGTTTTTT.

This chain links TRBV6-2 or TRBV6-3 with TRBJ2-7; TRBD1 matches 9 bases. V lost 5 bases to trimming and J lost 5 bases; unmatched junction nucleotides: 7. The CDR3 contains 14 residues. CDR1 is MNHEY and CDR2 is SVGEGT in the germline V gene. The CDR3: CASSGTGTLDEQYF. The CDR3 nucleotides are TGTGCCAGCAGTGGGACAGGGACTCTGGACGAGCAGTACTTC.

This clonotype was picked up many times. This chain uses TRBV10-3 with TRBJ1-1, with D uncertain. Trimming shortened V by 9 bases and J by 8 bases, and 13 bases separated the two germline ends. This CDR3 is built from 11 residues. Germline V CDR1 and CDR2: ENHRY, SYGVKD. CDR3 DNA: TGTGCCATTAAGGACCTCGAAGAAGCTTTCTTT. Its translation: CAIKDLEEAFF.

The sample holds many counts of this clonotype. J is TRBJ1-5 and V is TRBV20-1; 12 bases fit TRBD1. The V gene end was trimmed by 3 bases and the J gene end by 2 bases; junction bases not matched to a gene: 5. The CDR3 totals 16 residues. Germline loops: CDR1 DFQATT, CDR2 SNEGSKA (reference sequence). As DNA, the CDR3 is TGCAGTGCTAGCCCCGGGACAGGGGGCGGCAATCAGCCCCAGCATTTT. Its protein product is CSASPGTGGGNQPQHF.

This clonotype has at least ten counts. The chain combines TRBV20-1 with TRBJ2-7; perhaps TRBD2 as D (6 bases). V was trimmed by 6 bases and J by 2 bases, leaving 14 bases between them. The CDR3 covers 13 residues. Germline V gene lookup returns CDR1 DFQATT and CDR2 SNEGSKA (reference sequence). This CDR3 is CSAGGKGAYEQYF. CDR3 nucleotide sequence: TGCAGTGCCGGCGGGAAAGGTGCCTACGAGCAGTACTTC.

This clonotype has more than one count but fewer than ten. The rearrangement joins TRBV28 to TRBJ1-2, with a weak D call TRBD1 (6 bases). CDR1 is MDHEN and CDR2 is SYDVKM in the germline V gene. The CDR3 is 13 amino acids. With 6 bases removed from V and 8 bases from J, the gap between germline ends came to 16 bases. This chain's CDR3 is CASSNYRDGGYTF. Written as DNA, the CDR3 is TGTGCCAGCAGCAACTACAGGGATGGAGGCTACACCTTC.

Only a few counts were recorded for this clonotype. V gene TRBV19 combines with J gene TRBJ1-1; 7 nucleotides align to TRBD1. V gave up 1 base and J gave up 3 bases; unmatched junction bases: 8. Germline V gene data show CDR1 as LNHDA and CDR2 as SQIVND (reference sequence). This CDR3 comprises 16 residues. For the CDR3, the DNA is TGTGCCAGTAGTATAGTTACAGGGGCCCCGGACACTGAAGCTTTCTTT. Its protein is CASSIVTGAPDTEAFF.